This record concerns one TCR beta chain sequence. Its antigen is still unknown. This entry comes from a study of regulatory dendritic cells for organ transplantation. Study-level background: Regulatory dendritic cells came from monocytes given vitamin D3 and IL-10. On day 6, the dendritic cells were exposed to LPS.

Germline values: CDR1 KGHSH, CDR2 LQKENI. V lost 4 bases and J lost 7, with 10 bases in between. CDR3 length: 13 residues. Generated by immunoSEQ multiplex PCR, the TCRdb table keeps only in-frame clones and is missing some. The sample carries some 7,800 clones, about 67% recorded once. Sorted subsets were CFSE-labeled and cultured roughly five days with allogeneic dendritic cells. Points from the study as a whole: Between individuals, the alloreactive memory CD8+ T cell pool differed considerably.

The sample taken for sequencing was memory CD4+ T cells from blood cultured with dendritic cells. Subset: CD45RO+ memory T cells. This TCR was sampled from a human donor in good health. This chain connects TRBV18 to TRBJ1-4; D remains unclear. CDR3 bases: TGTGCCAGCTCACTAACGGAGGGTGAAAAACTGTTTTTT. Protein sequence: CASSLTEGEKLFF. The full variable domain, completed using reference TRBV18 and TRBJ1-4, is NAGVMQNPRHLVRRRGQEARLRCSPMKGHSHVYWYRQLPEEGLKFMVYLQKENIIDESGMPKERFSAEFPKEGPSILRIQQVVRGDSAAYFCASSLTEGEKLFFGSGTQLSVL.